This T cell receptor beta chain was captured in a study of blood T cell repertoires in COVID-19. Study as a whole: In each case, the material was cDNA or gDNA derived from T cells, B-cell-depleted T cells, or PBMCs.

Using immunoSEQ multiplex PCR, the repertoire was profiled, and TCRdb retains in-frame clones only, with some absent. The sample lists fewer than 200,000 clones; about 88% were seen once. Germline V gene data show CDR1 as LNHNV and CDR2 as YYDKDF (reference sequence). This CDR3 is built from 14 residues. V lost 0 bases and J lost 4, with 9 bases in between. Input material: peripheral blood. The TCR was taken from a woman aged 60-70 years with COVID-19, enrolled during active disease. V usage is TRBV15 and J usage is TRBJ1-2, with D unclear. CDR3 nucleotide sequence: TGTGCCACCAGCAGAGATATGGCAGGCTATGGCTACACCTTC. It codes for CATSRDMAGYGYTF.